The next 20 T cell receptor beta chains were all read from a single sample in a study of lymphopenia after photon versus proton radiotherapy. Only in-frame clones appear in the TCRdb table, and some are missing; sequencing was by immunoSEQ multiplex PCR. The sample has about 83,000 clones, around 83% seen once; the top ten hold approximately 1.3%. The source material was peripheral blood, sampled from a patient treated with proton-based radiotherapy. Receptor source: a man aged 55 to 70 with pancreatic cancer.

In its sample, this clone was seen once. The chain is built from TRBV30 and TRBJ2-4; perhaps D is TRBD1 or TRBD2 (5 bases each). The CDR3 extends over 13 amino acids. V was trimmed by 1 base and J by 5 bases, leaving 9 bases between them. The V gene's germline CDR1 is GTSNPN and CDR2 SVGIG (reference sequence). The CDR3: CAWSEGTQNIQYF. The CDR3, as DNA: TGTGCCTGGAGTGAAGGGACCCAAAACATTCAGTACTTC.

This chain uses TRBV7-9 with TRBJ2-7; the D gene is possibly TRBD1 (5 bases). CDR1 is SEHNR, CDR2 FQNEAQ, per germline (reference sequence). Trimming cost V 1 base and J 1 base, with 11 bases left between them. This CDR3 is built from 15 residues. CDR3 nucleotide sequence: TGTGCCAGCAGCTTAGATGACAGCCTGTCCTACGAGCAGTACTTC. It encodes CASSLDDSLSYEQYF.

Only one count was recorded for this clone. The genes are TRBV7-8 and TRBJ1-2; unclear D gene. Germline loops: CDR1 SGHVS, CDR2 FQNEAQ. The V and J ends lost 1 base and 2 bases respectively, with 8 bases between them. The CDR3 loop spans 14 amino acids. The CDR3 DNA sequence: TGTGCCAGCAGCTTAGGTGCTCCAAACTATGGCTACACCTTC. Encoded protein: CASSLGAPNYGYTF.

The V call is TRBV9, the J call TRBJ1-5; D ambiguous. The CDR3 is 13 amino acids. The germline gives CDR1 SGDLS, CDR2 YYNGEE. V was cut by 3 bases and J by 3 bases, with 7 bases left in between. CDR3 coding DNA: TGTGCCAGCAGCGGGGCAGACAATCAGCCCCAGCATTTT. Its protein product is CASSGADNQPQHF.

The chain carries TRBV19 and TRBJ2-7, with 7 bases identical to TRBD1. This CDR3 is built from 13 residues. CDR1 and CDR2 (germline): LNHDA, SQIVND (reference sequence). V gave up 5 bases and J gave up 5 bases; unmatched junction bases: 6. CDR3 bases: TGTGCCAGTAGTCCACGGACAGGAGACGAGCAGTACTTC. Amino acids: CASSPRTGDEQYF.

This clone was seen a handful of times. In DNA form, the CDR3 reads TGTGCCAGCAGCCGGACAGGGGGCGCGGGGGAGCAGTACTTC. This codes for CASSRTGGAGEQYF. The chain recombines TRBV11-2 with TRBJ2-7; 11 bases are a match to TRBD1. Per the germline V gene, CDR1 is SGHAT and CDR2 is FQNNGV. V lost 5 bases and J lost 7; bases outside the gene matches: 7. The CDR3 runs 14 residues.

The sample holds a few counts of this clone. This chain connects TRBV6-5 to TRBJ1-4, with a weak D call TRBD1 (6 bases). Trimming pared 4 bases from V and 4 bases from J, leaving 10 bases between. This CDR3 spans 14 amino acids. CDR1 and CDR2 from the germline V gene are MNHEY and SVGAGI. This CDR3 is CASSSRTVNEKLFF. DNA of the CDR3: TGTGCCAGCAGTTCTCGGACAGTTAATGAAAAACTGTTTTTT.

V usage is TRBV28 and J usage is TRBJ2-4; D is unclear. V was cut by 6 bases and J by 3 bases, with 12 bases left in between. The CDR3 loop spans 14 amino acids. Germline V gene data show CDR1 as MDHEN and CDR2 as SYDVKM. The CDR3 bases are TGTGCCAGCAGGGTCCAGGACGGCAAAAACATTCAGTACTTC. Its protein product is CASRVQDGKNIQYF.

This chain connects TRBV30 to TRBJ2-2; perhaps TRBD1 as D (6 bases). This CDR3 is built from 15 residues. CDR1 is GTSNPN, CDR2 SVGIG, per germline (reference sequence). Deletions cut 2 bases from V and 4 bases from J, with 14 bases between. This CDR3 reads CAWSKDRHLTGELFF. The CDR3 nucleotides are TGTGCCTGGAGTAAAGACAGGCACCTCACCGGGGAGCTGTTTTTT.

This chain connects TRBV7-2 to TRBJ2-1; D may be TRBD2 (6 bases). This CDR3 has 16 amino acids. Trimming pared 2 bases from V and 10 bases from J, leaving 21 bases between. Germline V CDR1 and CDR2: SGHTA, FQGNSA. CDR3: CASSLTSTGGDREQFF. In DNA form, the CDR3 reads TGTGCCAGCAGCTTAACTTCTACAGGAGGGGATCGGGAGCAGTTCTTC.

V gene TRBV27 combines with J gene TRBJ2-7; TRBD2 might be the D (6 bases). The CDR3 totals 14 residues. Trimming took off 4 bases at V and 4 bases at J, with 14 bases between the two ends. CDR1 and CDR2 (germline): MNHEY, SMNVEV (reference sequence). The CDR3 protein is CASSSLYGGYEQYF. The CDR3 nucleotides are TGTGCCAGCAGTTCCCTTTATGGAGGGTACGAGCAGTACTTC.

The V call is TRBV23-1, the J call TRBJ2-1, with 10 bases lining up with TRBD2. TRBV23-1 is sorted into the ORF group, with uncertain function. The CDR3 is 20 residues long. After removal of 3 bases from V and 0 bases from J, the junction contained 14 bases not matched to a gene. CDR3 DNA: TGCGCCAGCAGTCACCCCCCCACTAGCGGGGCTCCGAGCTCCTACAATGAGCAGTTCTTC. Its protein is CASSHPPTSGAPSSYNEQFF.

This chain joins TRBV11-2 and TRBJ1-2, with no clear D. CDR1 and CDR2 (germline): SGHAT, FQNNGV. Deletions cut 5 bases from V and 4 bases from J, with 17 bases between. The CDR3 is made up of 15 amino acids. DNA for the CDR3: TGTGCCAGCAGCCCTTCGGGAGGTTATGGCTATGGCTACACCTTC. Translated, it gives CASSPSGGYGYGYTF.

The V call is TRBV18, the J call TRBJ1-1; D may be TRBD1 (6 bases). Looked up from germline, CDR1 is KGHSH and CDR2 is LQKENI. The CDR3 length is 13 residues. V dropped 2 bases and J dropped 6 bases, with 10 bases sitting between them. The CDR3 here is CASSPVGGAEAFF. CDR3 bases: TGTGCCAGCTCACCAGTCGGGGGCGCTGAAGCTTTCTTT.

The J gene is TRBJ2-7, the V gene TRBV7-2; 14 positions match TRBD2. The V gene end was trimmed by 5 bases and the J gene end by 7 bases; junction bases not matched to a gene: 10. The CDR3 extends over 16 amino acids. Germline assignment: CDR1 SGHTA and CDR2 FQGNSA. For the CDR3, the DNA is TGTGCCAGCAGCCCTACTTCAGGGACTAGCGGGAGTGAGCAGTACTTC. This translates into CASSPTSGTSGSEQYF.

This chain connects TRBV5-5 to TRBJ2-7, with D possibly matching TRBD2 (6 bases). Deletions cut 5 bases from V and 5 bases from J, with 23 bases between. CDR1 is SGHKS, CDR2 YYEKEE, per germline (reference sequence). The CDR3 loop spans 16 amino acids. The CDR3 coding sequence is TGTGCCAGCAGGGCCTCGGTGGGAGGTTCGACCCACGAGCAGTACTTC. This sequence encodes CASRASVGGSTHEQYF.

This rearrangement joins TRBV11-1 to TRBJ2-1; D gene unclear. The V and J ends lost 1 base and 4 bases respectively, with 5 bases between them. Per the germline V gene, CDR1 is SGHAT and CDR2 is FQDESV (reference sequence). There are 13 residues in the CDR3. CDR3 coding DNA: TGTGCCAGCAGCTTAGGGGTGTACAATGAGCAGTTCTTC. This translates into CASSLGVYNEQFF.

This clone was counted ten times or more. The J gene is TRBJ1-2, the V gene TRBV29-1; D possibly corresponds to TRBD1 (5 bases). This CDR3 spans 10 amino acids. CDR1 is SQVTM and CDR2 is ANQGSEA in the germline V gene. The V end lost 6 bases, the J end lost 6 bases, and 8 bases lay between the germline ends. DNA of the CDR3: TGCAGCGTCGACAGCGATGGCTACACCTTC. Encoded protein: CSVDSDGYTF.

This sequence joins TRBV9 and TRBJ2-7; 8 positions match TRBD2. J lost 7 bases, V lost 3 bases, and 12 bases had no gene match. The CDR3 loop spans 15 amino acids. From germline, CDR1 is SGDLS and CDR2 YYNGEE. The CDR3 reads CASSARGAGVSEQYF. As DNA, the CDR3 is TGTGCCAGCAGCGCACGTGGAGCGGGAGTATCAGAGCAGTACTTC.

The chain uses TRBV18 and TRBJ2-7; 7 nucleotides line up with TRBD1. This CDR3 spans 13 amino acids. V dropped 3 bases and J dropped 3; count of bases not matched to a gene: 2. Germline V gene sequence: CDR1 KGHSH, CDR2 LQKENI. As DNA, the CDR3 is TGTGCCAGCTCACCGAACAGGGGCTACGAGCAGTACTTC. Protein: CASSPNRGYEQYF.